These 29 T cell receptor beta chains share one sample of origin, sequenced in a study of blood T cell repertoires in COVID-19. TCRdb keeps only in-frame clones here, not all; method: immunoSEQ multiplex PCR. This table has 250,000 to 350,000 clones, approximately 89% appearing once. The sample was peripheral blood. All receptors derive from a woman in her fifties or sixties who had recovered from COVID-19.

The chain uses TRBV19 and TRBJ1-4; D remains unclear. The CDR3 loop spans 14 amino acids. V gave up 5 bases and J gave up 8 bases, with 15 bases separating them. CDR1 is LNHDA, CDR2 SQIVND, per germline (reference sequence). The CDR3 here is CASSAPGAEEKLFF. In nucleotides, the CDR3 is TGTGCCAGTAGTGCCCCCGGTGCTGAAGAAAAACTGTTTTTT.

The CDR3 region is CASSERQPALYEQYF. The DNA for the CDR3 is TGTGCCAGCAGCGAGAGACAGCCCGCCCTCTACGAGCAGTACTTC. V usage is TRBV6-5 and J usage is TRBJ2-7, with D tentatively TRBD1 (5 bases). CDR1 is MNHEY, CDR2 SVGAGI, per germline. The CDR3 consists of 15 residues. V lost 6 bases and J lost 3, with 18 bases in between.

The V call is TRBV20-1, the J call TRBJ2-1, with D perhaps matching TRBD1 (5 bases). This CDR3 has 11 amino acids. Trimming removed 6 bases at V and 7 bases at J, with 10 bases between. Germline-derived CDR1 and CDR2 are DFQATT and SNEGSKA (reference sequence). The CDR3 coding sequence is TGCAGTGCGTGGGGCCAGAATGAGCAGTTCTTC. It yields the protein CSAWGQNEQFF.

V and J are TRBV15 and TRBJ1-2; TRBD1 might be the D (6 bases). CDR3 length: 15 residues. The germline V gene encodes CDR1 LNHNV and CDR2 YYDKDF (reference sequence). V was clipped by 3 bases and J by 2 bases, with 13 bases between them. Here the CDR3 DNA reads TGTGCCACCAGCAGTAGTCAGGGGATGAACTATGGCTACACCTTC. Translated, it gives CATSSSQGMNYGYTF.

The rearrangement uses TRBV25-1 and TRBJ2-2; tentative D call: TRBD1 (5 bases). The V and J ends lost 4 bases and 2 bases respectively, with 8 bases between them. The CDR3 is 14 residues long. In germline, CDR1 is MGHDK, CDR2 SYGVNS. CDR3 in DNA: TGTGCCAGCAGTGGTTGGACAAACACCGGGGAGCTGTTTTTT. Amino acids: CASSGWTNTGELFF.

V usage is TRBV28 and J usage is TRBJ1-4; D remains unclear. There are 17 residues in the CDR3. Deletions cut 6 bases from V and 4 bases from J, with 21 bases between. CDR1 is MDHEN, CDR2 SYDVKM, per germline. The CDR3 coding sequence is TGTGCCAGCAGCTCCCTCCACGAGGCCCAATATAATGAAAAACTGTTTTTT. Its translation is CASSSLHEAQYNEKLFF.

This clone was seen just once. The rearrangement uses TRBV5-4 and TRBJ1-5; D is undetermined. CDR3 length: 14 residues. Deletions cut 0 bases from V and 4 bases from J, with 8 bases between. Germline assignment: CDR1 SGHNT and CDR2 YYREEE (reference sequence). CDR3 bases: TGTGCCAGCAGCTTGGCCGGAGTAAATCAGCCCCAGCATTTT. It codes for CASSLAGVNQPQHF.

J is TRBJ2-5 and V is TRBV4-1; D may be TRBD2 (5 bases). CDR1 is MGHRA, CDR2 YSYEKL, per germline. V lost 1 base and J 5 bases, leaving 8 bases between the germline ends. The CDR3 sequence is 13 residues long. In nucleotides, the CDR3 is TGCGCCAGCAGCCAAGCGGGGTCCGAGACCCAGTACTTC. Residues: CASSQAGSETQYF.

This rearrangement joins TRBV27 to TRBJ1-1; TRBD1 matches 7 bases. Germline values: CDR1 MNHEY, CDR2 SMNVEV (reference sequence). The CDR3 extends over 15 amino acids. V was pared by 3 bases and J by 2 bases, with 6 bases of the junction left unmatched. This chain's CDR3 is CASSLWGDRNTEAFF. CDR3 DNA sequence: TGTGCCAGCAGTTTGTGGGGGGACAGAAACACTGAAGCTTTCTTT.

The chain links TRBV7-9 to TRBJ1-4, with D uncertain. This CDR3 is 13 amino acids long. The germline V gene encodes CDR1 SEHNR and CDR2 FQNEAQ (reference sequence). V was cut by 1 base and J by 8 bases, with 8 bases left in between. This chain's CDR3 is CASSLVLAEKLFF. CDR3 coding DNA: TGTGCCAGCAGCTTAGTACTAGCGGAAAAACTGTTTTTT.

The chain uses TRBV7-8 and TRBJ1-3; 7 nucleotides match TRBD1. The V and J ends lost 5 bases and 0 bases, in that order; junction bases with no gene match: 4. The germline gives CDR1 SGHVS, CDR2 FQNEAQ. This CDR3 spans 15 amino acids. CDR3: CASSPQGGSGNTIYF. The CDR3 coding sequence is TGTGCCAGCAGCCCCCAGGGGGGCTCTGGAAACACCATATATTTT.

This clone was seen just once. The CDR3 DNA reads as TGCAGTGTTATTGGGAGGAATGAGCAGTTCTTC. It codes for CSVIGRNEQFF. V is TRBV20-1 and J is TRBJ2-1; maybe TRBD2 (6 bases). This CDR3 region has 11 residues. The germline CDR1 and CDR2 sequences are DFQATT and SNEGSKA (reference sequence). The V end lost 7 bases, the J end lost 7 bases, and 11 bases lay between the germline ends.

The chain has TRBV7-2 and TRBJ2-1, with 11 bases that match TRBD2. There are 20 residues in the CDR3. The junction had 13 bases not matched to a gene; V was cut back by 0 bases and J by 3 bases. Germline lookup yields CDR1 SGHTA and CDR2 FQGNSA. The DNA for the CDR3 is TGTGCCAGCAGCTTAGCTCCCCCCCTAGCGGGGGGCTTTGGCTACAATGAGCAGTTCTTC. This translates into CASSLAPPLAGGFGYNEQFF.

The count of this clone is one. The V and J genes are TRBV7-2 and TRBJ2-1; 7 bases line up with TRBD2. CDR3 length: 17 amino acids. Germline V gives CDR1 SGHTA, CDR2 FQGNSA. After removal of 4 bases from V and 4 bases from J, the junction contained 13 bases not matched to a gene. CDR3 protein: CASSSGWGSGSYNEQFF. CDR3 nucleotides: TGTGCCAGCAGCTCAGGCTGGGGTAGCGGGTCTTACAATGAGCAGTTCTTC.

V and J are TRBV5-6 and TRBJ1-6; 7 positions match TRBD1. V dropped 4 bases and J dropped 8; count of bases not matched to a gene: 6. Germline-derived CDR1 and CDR2 are SGHDT and YYEEEE. The CDR3 consists of 14 residues. CDR3 protein: CASSPGTVDSPLHF. The DNA for the CDR3 is TGTGCCAGCAGCCCCGGGACAGTGGATTCACCCCTCCACTTT.

This chain joins TRBV6-2 or TRBV6-3 and TRBJ2-7, with 8 bases lining up with TRBD1. Germline CDR1 reads MNHEY; CDR2 reads SVGEGT. The CDR3 runs to 12 residues. The ends lost 5 bases at V and 4 bases at J; junction bases unmatched: 1. CDR3: CASSRDRYEQYF. The DNA of the CDR3 is TGTGCCAGCAGTAGGGACAGGTACGAGCAGTACTTC.

The chain is built from TRBV6-2 or TRBV6-3 and TRBJ1-4, with TRBD1 matching 8 bases. The CDR3 has 15 amino acids. Germline V gives CDR1 MNHEY, CDR2 SVGEGT. J was trimmed by 5 bases and V by 4 bases; bases with no gene match: 6. CDR3 protein: CASSSPRDRNEKLFF. The CDR3 nucleotides read TGTGCCAGCAGTTCTCCCCGGGACAGGAATGAAAAACTGTTTTTT.

V is TRBV5-1 and J is TRBJ2-4; TRBD1 aligns across 11 bases. Germline V lookup: CDR1 SGHRS, CDR2 YFSETQ. The length of the CDR3 is 14 residues. Unmatched junction bases numbered 4, after V lost 5 bases and J lost 6 bases. CDR3 in amino acids: CASSSGTGGNIQYF. The CDR3 coding sequence is TGCGCCAGCAGTTCCGGGACAGGGGGAAACATTCAGTACTTC. The full variable domain, its missing parts supplied by reference TRBV5-1 and TRBJ2-4, is KAGVTQTPRYLIKTRGQQVTLSCSPISGHRSVSWYQQTPGQGLQFLFEYFSETQRNKGNFPGRFSGRQFSNSRSEMNVSTLELGDSALYLCASSSGTGGNIQYFGAGTRLSVL.

The chain recombines TRBV7-9 with TRBJ1-1; D ambiguous. V gave up 1 base and J gave up 5 bases, with 17 bases separating them. CDR1 is SEHNR, CDR2 FQNEAQ, per germline (reference sequence). CDR3 length: 16 residues. CDR3 DNA sequence: TGTGCCAGCAGCTTAGATTACGGCGGGGAGGCGACTGAAGCTTTCTTT. It translates to CASSLDYGGEATEAFF.

The chain employs TRBV6-5 and TRBJ2-1; TRBD2 aligns across 10 bases. Germline trimming cut 2 bases from V and 8 bases from J; bases unmatched to any gene: 9. In germline, CDR1 is MNHEY, CDR2 SVGAGI. The CDR3 spans 16 residues. The CDR3 sequence: CASSYRAGGLQDEQFF. Here the CDR3 DNA reads TGTGCCAGCAGTTACCGAGCGGGGGGGTTACAAGATGAGCAGTTCTTC.

The chain carries TRBV12-3 or TRBV12-4 and TRBJ2-7; the match to TRBD1 covers 8 bases. Losses at the gene ends were 6 bases for V and 2 bases for J; bases not matched to a gene: 3. This CDR3 is built from 13 residues. The CDR3 DNA follows: TGTGCCAGCAGCGTGACAGGGGCCTACGAGCAGTACTTC. This translates into CASSVTGAYEQYF.

This clone has only one observation. This chain links TRBV7-2 with TRBJ2-7; D perhaps matches TRBD2 (8 bases). The CDR3 spans 15 residues. CDR1 is SGHTA and CDR2 is FQGNSA in the germline V gene. Trimming cost V 6 bases and J 4 bases, with 19 bases left between them. In nucleotides, the CDR3 is TGTGCCAGCAGAGAGGGGATAGCGGGACAGTACGAGCAGTACTTC. It specifies CASREGIAGQYEQYF.

This chain uses TRBV5-1 with TRBJ2-7; D uncertain. Trimming took off 0 bases at V and 1 base at J, with 8 bases between the two ends. Germline V gene lookup returns CDR1 SGHRS and CDR2 YFSETQ. The CDR3 is 14 residues long. CDR3 region: CASSLASTSYEQYF. The CDR3, as DNA: TGCGCCAGCAGCTTGGCCTCGACATCCTACGAGCAGTACTTC.

The chain has TRBV6-2 or TRBV6-3 and TRBJ1-4; D perhaps matches TRBD1 (5 bases). The CDR3 is 15 residues long. With 5 bases removed from V and 0 bases from J, the gap between germline ends came to 10 bases. Germline V lookup: CDR1 MNHEY, CDR2 SVGEGT. The CDR3 here is CASSTGGATNEKLFF. CDR3 DNA sequence: TGTGCCAGCAGTACGGGGGGGGCAACTAATGAAAAACTGTTTTTT.

The chain combines TRBV5-1 with TRBJ1-1, with 7 bases identical to TRBD1. The CDR3 extends over 14 amino acids. Germline V CDR1 and CDR2: SGHRS, YFSETQ. The ends lost 4 bases at V and 6 bases at J; junction bases unmatched: 9. The CDR3 loop is CASSVDRQGAEAFF. In nucleotides, the CDR3 is TGCGCCAGCAGCGTTGACAGGCAGGGGGCTGAAGCTTTCTTT.

The chain recombines TRBV27 with TRBJ1-2; TRBD1 matches 7 bases. Germline CDR1 reads MNHEY; CDR2 reads SMNVEV (reference sequence). V was pared by 6 bases and J by 4 bases, with 14 bases of the junction left unmatched. This CDR3 spans 16 amino acids. The CDR3 sequence is CASRRQGYSPLYGYTF. The CDR3 DNA sequence: TGTGCCAGCAGACGACAGGGATACTCTCCTCTCTATGGCTACACCTTC.

The chain recombines TRBV6-1 with TRBJ2-1, with D possibly TRBD2 on 6 matching bases. Germline CDR1 is MNHNS and CDR2 is SASEGT. V lost 2 bases and J lost 6, with 23 bases in between. The CDR3 loop spans 18 amino acids. In nucleotides, the CDR3 is TGTGCCAGCAGTGAACTTATGGGACTGTCCGAATCGGGCAATGAGCAGTTCTTC. Translated: CASSELMGLSESGNEQFF.

The genes are TRBV18 and TRBJ2-2; D is possibly TRBD2 (7 bases). From germline, CDR1 is KGHSH and CDR2 LQKENI. The CDR3 is 18 amino acids. V gave up 6 bases and J gave up 6 bases, with 26 bases separating them. In DNA, the CDR3 is TGTGCCAGCTCTCCCCGAAGGGGGGGCCAAGCGAATTCCGGGGAGCTGTTTTTT. It specifies CASSPRRGGQANSGELFF.

The rearrangement uses TRBV2 and TRBJ2-5, with TRBD2 as a possible D gene (7 bases). There are 14 residues in the CDR3. CDR1 and CDR2 (germline): SNHLY, FYNNEI. V dropped 8 bases and J dropped 5 bases, with 18 bases sitting between them. The DNA of the CDR3 is TGTGCCAGCCTCGAGGGGGGGAATGGTGAGACCCAGTACTTC. Protein product: CASLEGGNGETQYF.